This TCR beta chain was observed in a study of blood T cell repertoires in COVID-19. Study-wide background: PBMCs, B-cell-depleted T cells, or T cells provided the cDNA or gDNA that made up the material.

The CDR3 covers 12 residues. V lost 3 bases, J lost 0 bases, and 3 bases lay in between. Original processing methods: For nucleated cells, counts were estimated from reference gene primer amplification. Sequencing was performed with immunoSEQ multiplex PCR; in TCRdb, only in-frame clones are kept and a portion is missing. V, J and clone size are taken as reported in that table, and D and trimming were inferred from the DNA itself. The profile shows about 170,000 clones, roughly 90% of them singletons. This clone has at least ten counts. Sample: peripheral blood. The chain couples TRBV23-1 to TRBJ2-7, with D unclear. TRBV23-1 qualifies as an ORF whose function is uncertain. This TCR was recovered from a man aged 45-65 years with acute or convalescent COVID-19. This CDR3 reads CASSHLSYEQYV. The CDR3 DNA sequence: TGCGCCAGCAGTCACCTCTCCTACGAGCAGTACGTC.